Following are 18 T cell receptor beta chains from one sample sequenced in a study of T-cell memory formation after mild COVID-19. TCRdb redid the calling of the 5' RACE reads with MiXCR, one entry per CDR3 protein. This repertoire shows 450,000 to 650,000 distinct CDR3 sequences, about a fifth found once; its top ten account for roughly an eighth. Sequencing was carried out using PBMCs or a T cell subset sorted from them (not recorded which). These receptors were collected from an adult woman who had mild COVID-19 (a few samples of this study predate the infection). Cell type and time point are not known.

This clonotype was detected a few times. This sequence joins TRBV12-3 or TRBV12-4 and TRBJ1-2; no definite D call. V shed 6 bases and J shed 5 bases, with 10 bases lying between them. This CDR3 has 12 residues. The CDR3 DNA reads as TGTGCCAGCAGCACGAAGGGATATGGCTACACCTTC. Residues: CASSTKGYGYTF.

The genes are TRBV12-3 or TRBV12-4 and TRBJ2-3; possibly TRBD2 for D (5 bases). The V end was cut by 4 bases, the J end by 0 bases, with 14 bases between. The CDR3 has 16 amino acids. Here the CDR3 reads CASSSGLNPSTDTQYF. CDR3 coding DNA: TGTGCCAGCAGTTCCGGACTTAATCCTAGCACAGATACGCAGTATTTT.

This clonotype showed up just a few times. The chain couples TRBV7-9 to TRBJ2-5; no reliable D call. Germline V gene sequence: CDR1 SEHNR, CDR2 FQNEAQ (reference sequence). V lost 3 bases and J lost 5, with 16 bases in between. The CDR3 is 15 residues long. CDR3 bases: TGTGCCAGCAGCTTGGGCTCGGTCAGGTTGGAGACCCAGTACTTC. It yields the protein CASSLGSVRLETQYF.

This clonotype was counted a few times. The chain combines TRBV6-1 with TRBJ1-2; 7 bases align to TRBD1. V was pared by 8 bases and J by 2 bases, with 2 bases of the junction left unmatched. This CDR3 has 12 residues. CDR1 is MNHNS and CDR2 is SASEGT in the germline V gene. The chain's CDR3 is CASGTVNYGYTF. The DNA for the CDR3 is TGTGCCAGCGGGACAGTGAACTATGGCTACACCTTC.

V and J are TRBV12-3 or TRBV12-4 and TRBJ1-2; D unclear. The V gene lost 7 bases and the J gene lost 2 bases, with 14 bases spanning the gap. CDR3 size: 14 residues. The CDR3 loop is CASTERRGNYGYTF. DNA of the CDR3: TGTGCCAGCACCGAACGGAGAGGAAACTATGGCTACACCTTC.

The J gene is TRBJ2-1, the V gene TRBV9; D gene ambiguous. The length of the CDR3 is 15 residues. CDR1 is SGDLS, CDR2 YYNGEE, per germline. V lost 0 bases and J lost 7, with 14 bases in between. Here the CDR3 DNA reads TGTGCCAGCAGCGTAGCTGCTTCCGAGCTGAATGAGCAGTTCTTC. Translated, it gives CASSVAASELNEQFF.

V usage is TRBV12-3 or TRBV12-4 and J usage is TRBJ2-1; 7 nucleotides match TRBD1. This CDR3 region has 14 residues. V gave up 3 bases and J gave up 6 bases; unmatched junction bases: 5. CDR3 in amino acids: CASSLRSGGNEQFF. CDR3 in DNA: TGTGCCAGCAGTTTGAGGTCAGGGGGCAATGAGCAGTTCTTC.

The V gene is TRBV7-3, the J gene TRBJ2-3; 8 nucleotides align to TRBD2. After removal of 2 bases from V and 2 bases from J, the junction contained 3 bases not matched to a gene. Germline values: CDR1 SGHTA, CDR2 FQGTGA. This CDR3 has 15 amino acids. The CDR3 DNA sequence: TGTGCCAGCAGCTTATCCGGGGGGGCCACAGATACGCAGTATTTT. This sequence encodes CASSLSGGATDTQYF. Together with reference TRBV7-3 and TRBJ2-3, the CDR3 gives the full variable domain: GAGVSQTPSNKVTEKGKYVELRCDPISGHTALYWYRQSLGQGPEFLIYFQGTGAADDSGLPNDRFFAVRPEGSVSTLKIQRTERGDSAVYLCASSLSGGATDTQYFGPGTRLTVL.

The V gene is TRBV30, the J gene TRBJ2-7; perhaps TRBD1 as D (6 bases). The CDR3 covers 13 residues. Germline V CDR1 and CDR2: GTSNPN, SVGIG (reference sequence). Between the trimmed V and J ends, which lost 0 bases and 6 bases, there was a span of 12 bases. The CDR3 DNA sequence: TGTGCCTGGAGTGTAGGGACACCGCTCGAGCAGTACTTC. Its translation: CAWSVGTPLEQYF.

The chain carries TRBV20-1 and TRBJ2-7, with D possibly called TRBD1 or TRBD2 (5 bases each). V shed 1 base and J shed 5 bases, with 15 bases lying between them. This CDR3 spans 14 amino acids. The germline V gene encodes CDR1 DFQATT and CDR2 SNEGSKA (reference sequence). The CDR3 reads CSARGLLGTHEQYF. The CDR3 DNA sequence: TGCAGTGCTAGAGGACTGTTAGGGACCCACGAGCAGTACTTC.

CDR3 nucleotide sequence: TGTGCCAGTGGGACTAGCGGGACTATCTACGAGCAGTACTTC. Residues: CASGTSGTIYEQYF. This chain connects TRBV6-2 or TRBV6-3 to TRBJ2-7, with 13 nucleotides matching TRBD2. CDR3 size: 14 residues. Germline CDR1 is MNHEY and CDR2 is SVGEGT. Trimming at V came to 9 bases and at J to 3 bases, leaving 5 bases not matched to a gene.

The chain joins TRBV20-1 to TRBJ2-3; 9 nucleotides agree with TRBD2. Germline CDR1 reads DFQATT; CDR2 reads SNEGSKA (reference sequence). V was pared by 5 bases and J by 6 bases, with 12 bases of the junction left unmatched. CDR3 length equals 15 residues. The CDR3 loop reads CSASTGTSSSDTQYF. The DNA of the CDR3 is TGCAGTGCTTCAACCGGGACTAGCTCCTCGGATACGCAGTATTTT.

The J gene is TRBJ2-7, the V gene TRBV7-2, with TRBD1 matching 7 bases. Trimming at V came to 1 base and at J to 2 bases, leaving 5 bases not matched to a gene. The CDR3 has 15 residues. Looked up from germline, CDR1 is SGHTA and CDR2 is FQGNSA. The CDR3 is CASSLVPGGTYEQYV. CDR3 nucleotide sequence: TGTGCCAGCAGCTTAGTGCCAGGGGGTACCTACGAGCAGTACGTC.

Of note for this clonotype: One end of the junction is discordant with germline, which a read error may explain. This sequence joins TRBV10-3 and TRBJ2-1; D possibly matches TRBD1 or TRBD2 (5 bases each). Germline V gene lookup returns CDR1 ENHRY and CDR2 SYGVKD. This CDR3 comprises 12 residues. CDR3 residues: CAISEKRDRAIF. The CDR3 DNA follows: TGTGCCATCAGTGAAAAAAGGGACCGGGCGATCTTC.

The chain combines TRBV15 with TRBJ2-1, with 9 bases fitting TRBD2. The junction had 3 bases not matched to a gene; V was cut back by 6 bases and J by 3 bases. This CDR3 has 14 residues. In germline, CDR1 is LNHNV, CDR2 YYDKDF (reference sequence). CDR3 DNA sequence: TGTGCCACCAGGGTACTAGCGGGCTACAATGAGCAGTTCTTC. It codes for CATRVLAGYNEQFF. Based on the CDR3 plus reference TRBV15 and TRBJ2-1, the full variable domain is DAMVIQNPRYQVTQFGKPVTLSCSQTLNHNVMYWYQQKSSQAPKLLFHYYDKDFNNEADTPDNFQSRRPNTSFCFLDIRSPGLGDTAMYLCATRVLAGYNEQFFGPGTRLTVL.

This clonotype occurred a few times. The chain joins TRBV9 to TRBJ2-3; 10 bases line up with TRBD1. Looked up from germline, CDR1 is SGDLS and CDR2 is YYNGEE. The CDR3 is 18 amino acids. V shed 4 bases and J 2 bases; nucleotides not matched to a gene: 13. The CDR3 reads CASSRRVGTGASTDTQYF. The CDR3 coding sequence is TGTGCCAGCAGCAGACGTGTTGGGACAGGGGCATCCACAGATACGCAGTATTTT.

There are a few counts of this clonotype. The chain recombines TRBV19 with TRBJ2-1; 9 bases match TRBD1. Trimming removed 3 bases from V and 2 bases from J; junction bases left unmatched: 5. From germline, CDR1 is LNHDA and CDR2 SQIVND (reference sequence). This CDR3 is built from 16 residues. The CDR3 coding sequence is TGTGCCAGTAGTATGACGGGACAGGGACCCTACAATGAGCAGTTCTTC. Its protein is CASSMTGQGPYNEQFF.

This chain uses TRBV3-1 with TRBJ2-3; 12 bases line up with TRBD1. The J segment lost 5 bases and the V segment lost 2 bases, leaving 11 bases of the junction unmatched. The CDR3 consists of 18 residues. The germline V gene has CDR1 LGHDT and CDR2 YNNKEL (reference sequence). CDR3 DNA sequence: TGTGCCAGCAGCCAACTAAGACTGGGACAGGGGGCAAAAGATACGCAGTATTTT. Its protein is CASSQLRLGQGAKDTQYF.